These 24 T cell receptor beta chains came from one sample sequenced in a study of tumor-infiltrating lymphocytes in oesophageal squamous cell carcinoma (dated by TCRdb to about 2016). The library was made by PCR. TCRdb shows the sequencer as Illumina HiSeq 2000. The public reads were quality trimmed at Q25 with fastp and then assembled into clones with MiXCR by TCRdb, keeping productive beta chains. Rows merge per CDR3 protein into single entries with the most common DNA and genes. The sample table lists 15,000 or so distinct CDR3 sequences, under 65% of them with a count of one. Of the sample, over 25% is held by the ten largest clones. Sequenced input: esophageal tumor tissue. All receptors come from a female donor with esophageal squamous cell carcinoma.

This clonotype was seen more than once but under ten times. V usage is TRBV6-5 and J usage is TRBJ2-3; TRBD1 matches at 8 bases. The length of the CDR3 is 15 residues. J was trimmed by 5 bases and V by 5 bases; bases with no gene match: 9. Looked up from germline, CDR1 is MNHEY and CDR2 is SVGAGI. In nucleotides, the CDR3 is TGTGCCAGCAGTGGTGGGACAGGTCCCGGAGATACGCAGTATTTT. Its protein is CASSGGTGPGDTQYF.

This CDR3 is CASSFVAGNQPQHF. The CDR3 coding sequence is TGTGCCAGCAGTTTTGTGGCAGGGAATCAGCCCCAGCATTTT. The rearrangement links TRBV28 to TRBJ1-5, with a possible D match to TRBD1 (5 bases). V dropped 3 bases and J dropped 4 bases, with 10 bases sitting between them. Germline loops: CDR1 MDHEN, CDR2 SYDVKM. This CDR3 spans 14 amino acids.

With regard to this clonotype: One end of the junction fails to match germline, which may point to a read error. This chain joins TRBV7-2 and TRBJ2-5; D is perhaps TRBD1 (6 bases). The CDR3 has 13 amino acids. The V gene's germline CDR1 is SGHTA and CDR2 FQGNSA. CDR3 nucleotide sequence: TGTGCCAGCAGCTTAGGACAGGTTAACGAGCAGGACTTC. Translated, it gives CASSLGQVNEQDF.

The chain has TRBV7-9 and TRBJ1-2; D is possibly TRBD1 (5 bases). Trimming left V 2 bases short and J 2 bases short, with 15 bases between. CDR3 length: 16 amino acids. Germline CDR1 SEHNR, CDR2 FQNEAQ (reference sequence). The CDR3 DNA follows: TGTGCCAGCAGCTTAAGGTCTCAGGGACTAAACTATGGCTACACCTTC. Protein product: CASSLRSQGLNYGYTF.

Points on this clonotype: The conserved phenylalanine or tryptophan is not found at the CDR3 terminus, so this likely reflects a read error. The DNA is left out, because the CDR3 cannot be placed on it with certainty; the CDR3 is given as TCRdb lists it. This sequence joins TRBV7-8 and TRBJ2-6; TRBD1 is the table's D call and was not checked against the DNA. Germline values: CDR1 SGHVS, CDR2 FQNEAQ. The CDR3 has 17 residues if both end residues are counted. The CDR3 loop is CASSLGGQGQETQYFGA.

This clonotype was counted between two and nine times. The chain recombines TRBV5-1 with TRBJ2-1; TRBD1 matches 7 bases. The J call could be wrong; TRBJ2-7 is a better fit for the DNA end. The CDR3 has 16 amino acids. CDR1 and CDR2 from the germline V gene are SGHRS and YFSETQ. CDR3 sequence (DNA): TGCGCCAGCAGCTTGGCAGGACAGGCCTCCTACAATGAGCAGTACTTC. It codes for CASSLAGQASYNEQYF.

The V call is TRBV10-3, the J call TRBJ2-7; weak D call: TRBD2 (6 bases). The CDR3 is 12 amino acids. Germline V CDR1 and CDR2: ENHRY, SYGVKD. V was pared by 11 bases and J by 2 bases, with 13 bases between. The CDR3 region is CAVQAGTYEQYF. The CDR3 bases are TGTGCCGTGCAAGCGGGCACCTACGAGCAGTACTTC.

In nucleotides, the CDR3 is TGTGCCAGCAGCTTAGCGGGAGGGTCTCGGGGGAATGAGCAGTTCTTC. Its translation is CASSLAGGSRGNEQFF. The chain recombines TRBV7-3 with TRBJ2-1, with 9 nucleotides matching TRBD2. V lost 2 bases, J lost 7 bases, and 9 bases stayed unmatched. CDR1 and CDR2 (germline): SGHTA, FQGTGA. There are 16 residues in the CDR3.

The gene calls are TRBV18 and TRBJ1-1; D might be TRBD1 (5 bases). This CDR3 region has 14 residues. Germline values: CDR1 KGHSH, CDR2 LQKENI. V shed 4 bases and J shed 0 bases, with 9 bases lying between them. The CDR3, as DNA: TGTGCCAGCTCACTAACAGGTCTGAACACTGAAGCTTTCTTT. Its protein product is CASSLTGLNTEAFF.

The V gene is TRBV7-8, the J gene TRBJ1-4, with D uncertain. The CDR3 has 15 amino acids. The V end lost 5 bases, the J end lost 0 bases, and 10 bases lay between the germline ends. CDR1 and CDR2 (germline): SGHVS, FQNEAQ. The CDR3 loop is CASSRTDTTNEKLFF. The CDR3 region has the DNA TGTGCCAGCAGCCGGACTGATACAACTAATGAAAAACTGTTTTTT.

This clonotype has more than one count but fewer than ten. V gene TRBV6-1 combines with J gene TRBJ2-7; D is tentatively TRBD1 or TRBD2 (6 bases each). The V end was cut by 3 bases, the J end by 3 bases, with 15 bases between. Per the germline V gene, CDR1 is MNHNS and CDR2 is SASEGT. There are 15 residues in the CDR3. The CDR3 loop reads CASSDLGGAFYEQYF. The CDR3 coding sequence is TGTGCCAGCAGTGACTTGGGGGGCGCATTCTACGAGCAGTACTTC.

The gene calls are TRBV7-9 and TRBJ2-3; the D call may be TRBD1 or TRBD2 (5 bases each). V shed 2 bases and J shed 5 bases, with 17 bases lying between them. The CDR3 spans 16 residues. CDR1 is SEHNR, CDR2 FQNEAQ, per germline (reference sequence). CDR3 in amino acids: CASSLNGAFVGDTQYF. CDR3 DNA sequence: TGTGCCAGCAGCTTAAACGGGGCTTTCGTCGGAGATACGCAGTATTTT.

A word on this clonotype: The junction departs from the called germline gene at one end, perhaps through a read error. The rearrangement joins TRBV7-2 to TRBJ2-5; no definite D call. Per germline, CDR1 SGHTA and CDR2 FQGNSA. This CDR3 has 12 amino acids. CDR3 loop: CASGLYQETQYF. The CDR3 DNA is TGTGCCAGCGGCTTATACCAAGAGACCCAGTACTTC.

This rearrangement joins TRBV12-3 or TRBV12-4 to TRBJ2-3; the D is unclear. Trimming removed 5 bases from V and 4 bases from J, with 1 base in between. The CDR3 consists of 10 residues. CDR3 sequence: CASSADTQYF. The DNA for the CDR3 is TGTGCCAGCAGTGCAGATACGCAGTATTTT.

This clonotype has more than one count but fewer than ten. The V gene is TRBV7-2, the J gene TRBJ2-3; D perhaps matches TRBD2 (5 bases). This CDR3 has 15 residues. CDR1 and CDR2 (germline): SGHTA, FQGNSA. With 1 base removed from V and 4 bases from J, the gap between germline ends came to 12 bases. In DNA form, the CDR3 reads TGTGCCAGCAGCTTAGTAGGCGGGTTTGCAGATACGCAGTATTTT. It is translated as CASSLVGGFADTQYF. Complete variable domain (other parts from reference TRBV7-2 and TRBJ2-3): GAGVSQSPSNKVTEKGKDVELRCDPISGHTALYWYRQSLGQGLEFLIYFQGNSAPDKSGLPSDRFSAERTGGSVSTLTIQRTQQEDSAVYLCASSLVGGFADTQYFGPGTRLTVL.

The chain couples TRBV7-7 to TRBJ2-4; the match to TRBD1 covers 8 bases. The J call is uncertain, as TRBJ2-7 better fits the DNA end. Germline CDR1 is SSHAT and CDR2 is FNYEAQ (reference sequence). The CDR3 consists of 13 residues. CDR3 nucleotide sequence: TGTGCCAGCAGCATTGACAGGGGCTACGAGCAGTACTTC. Translating gives CASSIDRGYEQYF.

This clonotype was detected a few times. The rearrangement uses TRBV4-1 and TRBJ1-5; 8 nucleotides align to TRBD1. This CDR3 has 16 amino acids. Germline CDR1 MGHRA, CDR2 YSYEKL. With 4 bases clipped from V and 0 bases from J, the junction kept 5 bases outside the gene matches. CDR3 DNA: TGCGCCAGCAGCCCGGACAGGGCTTATAGCAATCAGCCCCAGCATTTT. Its protein is CASSPDRAYSNQPQHF.

This chain joins TRBV27 and TRBJ2-5; D possibly uses TRBD1 or TRBD2 (5 bases each). Trimming pared 3 bases from V and 5 bases from J, leaving 16 bases between. The CDR3 has 15 residues. Germline V gene sequence: CDR1 MNHEY, CDR2 SMNVEV (reference sequence). The CDR3 sequence: CASSFNPGTGETQYF. The DNA of the CDR3 is TGTGCCAGCAGTTTTAACCCAGGGACCGGGGAGACCCAGTACTTC.

The V and J genes are TRBV7-9 and TRBJ2-7, with 14 bases aligning to TRBD2. The trim removed 5 bases at V and 7 bases at J, leaving 10 bases unmatched. The CDR3 spans 16 residues. Germline assignment: CDR1 SEHNR and CDR2 FQNEAQ (reference sequence). CDR3 protein: CASSPRTSGRNVEQYF. The CDR3 nucleotides read TGTGCCAGCAGCCCGCGGACTAGCGGGAGGAATGTTGAGCAGTACTTC.

On this clonotype: An end of the junction does not agree with germline; a read error may underlie this. V is TRBV7-6 and J is TRBJ2-1, with a possible D match to TRBD2 (5 bases). CDR3 length equals 15 residues. Looked up from germline, CDR1 is SGHVS and CDR2 is FNYEAQ. Here the CDR3 reads CASSLELGFVEPLHF. CDR3 sequence (DNA): TGTGCCAGCAGCTTGGAACTAGGGTTCGTTGAGCCCCTCCACTTC.

This clonotype was found many times. Because the CDR3 is missing its conserved closing phenylalanine or tryptophan, this is likely a read error. It is unclear where the CDR3 begins or ends on the DNA, so no DNA is shown, and the CDR3 is as TCRdb lists it. The rearrangement joins TRBV12-5 to TRBJ2-7; the D call of TRBD2 is as the table states it, not checked on the DNA. CDR1 LGHNT and CDR2 FRNRAP come from the germline V gene. The CDR3 numbers 15 amino acids, ends counted. The chain's CDR3 is CASGLGGGRGYTFGS.

As concerns this clonotype: A single base separates this from a much larger clone, so it may be a read error. V usage is TRBV23-1 and J usage is TRBJ2-4; D gene ambiguous. TRBV23-1 is recorded as an ORF, its role being uncertain. The CDR3 sequence is 14 residues long. V was cut by 2 bases and J by 3 bases, with 8 bases left in between. The CDR3 DNA sequence: TGCGCCAGCAGTCAACGATGGGTCAAAAACATTCAGTACTTC. Its translation is CASSQRWVKNIQYF.

The sample holds a few counts of this clonotype. V gene TRBV7-9 combines with J gene TRBJ2-5; the D is unclear. The end of the DNA aligns better with TRBJ2-7, so the J call may be wrong. The CDR3 has 13 residues. Germline V CDR1 and CDR2: SEHNR, FQNEAQ (reference sequence). In DNA form, the CDR3 reads TGTGCCAGCAGCCCCTTGGGGTCCTACGAGCAGTACTTC. Translated: CASSPLGSYEQYF.

The rearrangement joins TRBV7-3 to TRBJ2-1, with D uncertain. The CDR3 has 14 residues. Trimming stripped 2 bases from V and 4 bases from J, with 9 bases between. The V gene's germline CDR1 is SGHTA and CDR2 FQGTGA. The CDR3 nucleotides read TGTGCCAGCAGCTTAGACGCGAGTTACAATGAGCAGTTCTTC. This gives the protein CASSLDASYNEQFF.